The 8 T cell receptor beta chains below were found in one sample sequenced in a study of technical replicates of blood from several donors. Assay: immunoSEQ multiplex PCR; the TCRdb copy retains only in-frame clones and omits some. This table holds tens of thousands of clones, about 97% found once. Sequenced: T cells isolated from PBMCs. The receptors stem from a human donor in good health.

The chain couples TRBV19 to TRBJ1-4; TRBD1 is a possible D gene (5 bases). Germline CDR1 LNHDA, CDR2 SQIVND (reference sequence). V lost 6 bases to trimming and J lost 8 bases, with 16 bases between them. The CDR3 runs 14 residues. The CDR3 loop is CASSLTAGREKLFF. CDR3 sequence (DNA): TGTGCCAGTAGCCTGACAGCAGGACGAGAAAAACTGTTTTTT.

The chain links TRBV11-2 to TRBJ2-7, with a possible D match to TRBD2 (5 bases). The CDR3 runs 13 residues. Germline V CDR1 and CDR2: SGHAT, FQNNGV. Trimming stripped 6 bases from V and 0 bases from J, with 9 bases between. The CDR3 loop reads CASSTGSSYEQYF. The CDR3 nucleotides are TGTGCCAGCAGTACGGGGAGCTCCTACGAGCAGTACTTC.

The chain couples TRBV2 to TRBJ1-2; 10 positions match TRBD1. CDR3 length: 13 amino acids. Losses at the gene ends were 9 bases for V and 4 bases for J; bases not matched to a gene: 5. Per germline, CDR1 SNHLY and CDR2 FYNNEI. The CDR3 sequence is CASGQGDGYGYTF. DNA of the CDR3: TGTGCCAGTGGACAGGGGGACGGCTATGGCTACACCTTC.

V gene TRBV18 combines with J gene TRBJ1-1; D perhaps matches TRBD1 (5 bases). CDR3 length: 16 residues. Germline V CDR1 and CDR2: KGHSH, LQKENI. V lost 2 bases and J lost 6, with 19 bases in between. The CDR3 protein is CASSPNRIGQGAEAFF. The CDR3 DNA follows: TGTGCCAGCTCACCAAACAGGATCGGGCAGGGTGCTGAAGCTTTCTTT. The whole variable domain, filled in from reference TRBV18 and TRBJ1-1, reads NAGVMQNPRHLVRRRGQEARLRCSPMKGHSHVYWYRQLPEEGLKFMVYLQKENIIDESGMPKERFSAEFPKEGPSILRIQQVVRGDSAAYFCASSPNRIGQGAEAFFGQGTRLTVV.

The rearrangement uses TRBV7-6 and TRBJ2-6, with 12 bases lining up with TRBD2. Trimming cost V 3 bases and J 0 bases; bases outside gene matches: 6. The CDR3 totals 19 residues. CDR1 and CDR2 (germline): SGHVS, FNYEAQ. Here the CDR3 reads CASSLTSGSSFSGANVLTF. The CDR3 DNA reads TGTGCCAGCAGCTTGACTAGCGGGAGTTCATTCTCTGGGGCCAACGTCCTGACTTTC.

V is TRBV4-2 and J is TRBJ2-2; weak D call: TRBD2 (5 bases). The germline V gene has CDR1 LGHNA and CDR2 YNFKEQ. V lost 0 bases and J lost 7, with 12 bases in between. This CDR3 has 15 amino acids. The CDR3 reads CASSQETTARGELFF. CDR3 sequence (DNA): TGTGCCAGCAGCCAAGAGACTACTGCACGCGGGGAGCTGTTTTTT.

V gene TRBV7-9 combines with J gene TRBJ2-5; weak D call: TRBD2 (5 bases). Germline assignment: CDR1 SEHNR and CDR2 FQNEAQ (reference sequence). The CDR3 is 14 amino acids. The V and J ends lost 0 bases and 4 bases respectively, with 9 bases between them. For the CDR3, the DNA is TGTGCCAGCAGCTTAGCGCTGGGGAGAGAGACCCAGTACTTC. The encoded protein is CASSLALGRETQYF.

The chain has TRBV4-1 and TRBJ1-5, with D uncertain. The CDR3 length is 17 residues. Germline V gene lookup returns CDR1 MGHRA and CDR2 YSYEKL. V was trimmed by 0 bases and J by 6 bases, leaving 18 bases between them. CDR3 DNA sequence: TGCGCCAGCAGCCAAGACGGTAGGCTCGAGGCCCCTCAGCCCCAGCATTTT. Translated: CASSQDGRLEAPQPQHF.